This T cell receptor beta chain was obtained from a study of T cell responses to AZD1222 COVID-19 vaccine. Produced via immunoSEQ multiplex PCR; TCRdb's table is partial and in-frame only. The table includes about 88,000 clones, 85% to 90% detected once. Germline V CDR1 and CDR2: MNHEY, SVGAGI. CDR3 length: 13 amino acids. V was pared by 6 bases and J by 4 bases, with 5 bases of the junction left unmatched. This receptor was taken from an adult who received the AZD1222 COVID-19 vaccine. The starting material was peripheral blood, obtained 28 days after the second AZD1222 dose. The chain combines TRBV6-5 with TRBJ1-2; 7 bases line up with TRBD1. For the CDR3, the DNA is TGTGCCAGCAGCACCCACAGGGGCTATGGCTACACCTTC. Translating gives CASSTHRGYGYTF.